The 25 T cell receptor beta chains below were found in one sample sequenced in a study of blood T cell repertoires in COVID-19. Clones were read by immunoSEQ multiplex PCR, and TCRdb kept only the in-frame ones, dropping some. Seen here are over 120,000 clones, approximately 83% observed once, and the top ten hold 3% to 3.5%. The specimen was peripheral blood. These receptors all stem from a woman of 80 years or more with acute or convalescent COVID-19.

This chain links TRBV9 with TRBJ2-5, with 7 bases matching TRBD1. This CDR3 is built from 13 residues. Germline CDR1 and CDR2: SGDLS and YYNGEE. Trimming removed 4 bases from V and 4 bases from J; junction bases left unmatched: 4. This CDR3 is CASSSTGAETQYF. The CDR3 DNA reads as TGTGCCAGCAGCTCTACAGGGGCAGAGACCCAGTACTTC.

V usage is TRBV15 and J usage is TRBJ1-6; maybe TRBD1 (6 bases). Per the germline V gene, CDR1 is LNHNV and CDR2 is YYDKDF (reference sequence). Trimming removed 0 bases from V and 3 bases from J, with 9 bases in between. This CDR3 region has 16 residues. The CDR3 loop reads CATSREGAIYNSPLHF. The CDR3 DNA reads TGTGCCACCAGCAGAGAGGGGGCAATCTATAATTCACCCCTCCACTTT.

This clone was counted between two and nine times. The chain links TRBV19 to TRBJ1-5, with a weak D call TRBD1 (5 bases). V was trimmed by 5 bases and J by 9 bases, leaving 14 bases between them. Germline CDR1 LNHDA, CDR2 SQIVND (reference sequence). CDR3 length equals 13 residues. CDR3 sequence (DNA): TGTGCCAGTAGTGTCGAAGGGGAGGCGCCCCAGCATTTT. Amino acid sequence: CASSVEGEAPQHF.

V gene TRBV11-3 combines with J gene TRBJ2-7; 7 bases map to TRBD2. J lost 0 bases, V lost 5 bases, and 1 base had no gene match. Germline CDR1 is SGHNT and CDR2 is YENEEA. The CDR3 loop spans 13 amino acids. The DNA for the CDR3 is TGTGCCAGCAGCCGCGGGAGCTCCTACGAGCAGTACTTC. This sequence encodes CASSRGSSYEQYF.

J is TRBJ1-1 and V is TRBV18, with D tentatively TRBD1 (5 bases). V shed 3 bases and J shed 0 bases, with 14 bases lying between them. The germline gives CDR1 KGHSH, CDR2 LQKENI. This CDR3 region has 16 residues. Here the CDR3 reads CASSPPGRTMNTEAFF. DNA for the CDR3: TGTGCCAGCTCACCGCCGGGACGGACTATGAACACTGAAGCTTTCTTT. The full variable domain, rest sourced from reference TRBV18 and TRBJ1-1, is NAGVMQNPRHLVRRRGQEARLRCSPMKGHSHVYWYRQLPEEGLKFMVYLQKENIIDESGMPKERFSAEFPKEGPSILRIQQVVRGDSAAYFCASSPPGRTMNTEAFFGQGTRLTVV.

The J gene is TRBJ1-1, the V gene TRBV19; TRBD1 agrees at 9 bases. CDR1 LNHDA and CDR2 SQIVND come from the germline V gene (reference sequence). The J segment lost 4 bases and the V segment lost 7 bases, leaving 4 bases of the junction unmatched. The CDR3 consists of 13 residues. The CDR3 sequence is CASTTGGITEAFF. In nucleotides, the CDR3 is TGTGCCAGTACGACAGGGGGAATCACTGAAGCTTTCTTT.

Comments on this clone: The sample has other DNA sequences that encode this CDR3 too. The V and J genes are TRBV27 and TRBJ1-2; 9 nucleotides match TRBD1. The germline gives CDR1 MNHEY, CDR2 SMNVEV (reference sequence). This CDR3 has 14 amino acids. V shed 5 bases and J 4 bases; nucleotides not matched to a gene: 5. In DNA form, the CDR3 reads TGTGCCAGCAGTAGGACAGGGGTGGGCTATGGCTACACCTTC. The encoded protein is CASSRTGVGYGYTF.

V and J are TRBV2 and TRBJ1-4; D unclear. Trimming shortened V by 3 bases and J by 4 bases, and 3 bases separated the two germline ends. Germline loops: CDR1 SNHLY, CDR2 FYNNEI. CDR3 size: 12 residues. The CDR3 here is CASSDRNEKLFF. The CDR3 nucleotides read TGTGCCAGCAGTGACCGTAATGAAAAACTGTTTTTT.

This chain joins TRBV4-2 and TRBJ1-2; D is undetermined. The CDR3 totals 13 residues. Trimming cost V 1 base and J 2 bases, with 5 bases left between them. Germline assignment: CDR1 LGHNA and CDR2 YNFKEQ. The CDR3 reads CASSQGENYGYTF. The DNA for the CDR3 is TGTGCCAGCAGCCAAGGAGAAAACTATGGCTACACCTTC.

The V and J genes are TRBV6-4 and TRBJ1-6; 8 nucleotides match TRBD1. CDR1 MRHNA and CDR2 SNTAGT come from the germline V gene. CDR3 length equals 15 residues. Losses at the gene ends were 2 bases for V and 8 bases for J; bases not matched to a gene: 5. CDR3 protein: CASSDRGRGHSPLHF. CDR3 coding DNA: TGTGCCAGCAGTGACCGGGGCAGGGGGCATTCACCCCTCCACTTT.

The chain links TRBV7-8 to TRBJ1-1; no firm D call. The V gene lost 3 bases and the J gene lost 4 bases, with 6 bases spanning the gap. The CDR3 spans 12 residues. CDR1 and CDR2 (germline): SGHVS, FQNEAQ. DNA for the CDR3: TGTGCCAGCAGCTTTCCAGGCACTGAAGCTTTCTTT. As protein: CASSFPGTEAFF.

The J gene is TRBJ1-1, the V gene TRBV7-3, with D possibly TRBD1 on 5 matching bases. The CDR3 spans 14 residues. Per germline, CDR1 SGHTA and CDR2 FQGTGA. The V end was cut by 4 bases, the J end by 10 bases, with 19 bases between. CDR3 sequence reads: CASSSLAGLERAFF. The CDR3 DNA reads TGTGCCAGCAGCTCTCTTGCGGGGCTAGAGAGAGCTTTCTTT.

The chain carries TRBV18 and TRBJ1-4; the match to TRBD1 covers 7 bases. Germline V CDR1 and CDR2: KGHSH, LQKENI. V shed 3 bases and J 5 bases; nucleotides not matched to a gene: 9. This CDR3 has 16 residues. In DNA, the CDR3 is TGTGCCAGCTCACCGTTATCCGGGACAGTAAATGAAAAACTGTTTTTT. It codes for CASSPLSGTVNEKLFF.

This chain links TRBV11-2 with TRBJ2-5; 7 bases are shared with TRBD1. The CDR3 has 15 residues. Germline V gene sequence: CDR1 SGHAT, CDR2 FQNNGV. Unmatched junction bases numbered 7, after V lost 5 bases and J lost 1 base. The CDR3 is CASSLNRQGQETQYF. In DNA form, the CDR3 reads TGTGCCAGCAGCCTGAATAGACAGGGCCAAGAGACCCAGTACTTC.

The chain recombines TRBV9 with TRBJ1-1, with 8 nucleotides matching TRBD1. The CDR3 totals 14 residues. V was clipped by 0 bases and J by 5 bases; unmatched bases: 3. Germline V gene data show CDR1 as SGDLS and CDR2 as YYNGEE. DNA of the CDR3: TGTGCCAGCAGCGTAGCTACAGGGGGGACTGAAGCTTTCTTT. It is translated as CASSVATGGTEAFF.

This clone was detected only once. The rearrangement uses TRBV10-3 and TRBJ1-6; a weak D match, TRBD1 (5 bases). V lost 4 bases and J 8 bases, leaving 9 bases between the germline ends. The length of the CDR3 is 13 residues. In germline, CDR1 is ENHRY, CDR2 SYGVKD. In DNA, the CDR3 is TGTGCCATCAGTGGCGTCAGGGATTCACCCCTCCACTTT. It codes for CAISGVRDSPLHF.

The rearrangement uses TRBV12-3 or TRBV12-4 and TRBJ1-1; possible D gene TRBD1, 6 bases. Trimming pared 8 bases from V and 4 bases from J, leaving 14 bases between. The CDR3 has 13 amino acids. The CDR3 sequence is CASWVRGITEAFF. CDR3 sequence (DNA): TGTGCCAGCTGGGTGAGGGGGATCACTGAAGCTTTCTTT.

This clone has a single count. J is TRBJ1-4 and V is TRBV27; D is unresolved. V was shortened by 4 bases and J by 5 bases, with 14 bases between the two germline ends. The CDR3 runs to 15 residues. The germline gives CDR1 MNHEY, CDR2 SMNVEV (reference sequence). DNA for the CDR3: TGTGCCAGCAGTTCTGACTGGAGCCTCAATGAAAAACTGTTTTTT. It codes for CASSSDWSLNEKLFF. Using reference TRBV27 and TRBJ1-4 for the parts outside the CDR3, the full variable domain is EAQVTQNPRYLITVTGKKLTVTCSQNMNHEYMSWYRQDPGLGLRQIYYSMNVEVTDKGDVPEGYKVSRKEKRNFPLILESPSPNQTSLYFCASSSDWSLNEKLFFGSGTQLSVL.

CDR3 residues: CASSHIIRGATNYGYTF. The CDR3 DNA is TGCGCCAGCAGCCACATCATCCGGGGGGCGACTAACTATGGCTACACCTTC. The chain joins TRBV4-1 to TRBJ1-2; perhaps TRBD1 as D (6 bases). Trimming cost V 3 bases and J 0 bases, with 17 bases left between them. This CDR3 has 17 residues. Germline CDR1 and CDR2: MGHRA and YSYEKL.

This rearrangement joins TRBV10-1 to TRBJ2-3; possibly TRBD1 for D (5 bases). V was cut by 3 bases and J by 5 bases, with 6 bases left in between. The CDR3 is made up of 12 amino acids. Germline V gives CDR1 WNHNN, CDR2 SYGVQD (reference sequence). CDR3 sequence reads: CASSERGDTQYF. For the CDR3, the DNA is TGCGCCAGCAGTGAAAGGGGAGATACGCAGTATTTT.

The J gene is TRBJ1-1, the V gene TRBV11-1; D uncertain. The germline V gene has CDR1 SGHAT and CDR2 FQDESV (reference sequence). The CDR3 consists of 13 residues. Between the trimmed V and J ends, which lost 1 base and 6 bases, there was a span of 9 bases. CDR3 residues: CASSLGPRSEAFF. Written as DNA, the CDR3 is TGTGCCAGCAGCTTAGGTCCCAGGTCTGAAGCTTTCTTT.

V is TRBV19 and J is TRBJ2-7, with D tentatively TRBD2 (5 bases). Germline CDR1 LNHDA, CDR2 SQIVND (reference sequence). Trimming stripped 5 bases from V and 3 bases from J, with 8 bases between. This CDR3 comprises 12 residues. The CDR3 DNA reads TGTGCCAGTAGTTCCCGGGGCTACGAGCAGTACTTC. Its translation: CASSSRGYEQYF.

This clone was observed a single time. The CDR3 reads CASSAPRLAGRSYEQYF. The CDR3 DNA sequence: TGTGCCAGTAGTGCCCCTCGACTAGCGGGTCGGTCCTACGAGCAGTACTTC. The chain uses TRBV19 and TRBJ2-7, with 10 bases identical to TRBD2. CDR3 size: 17 residues. Losses at the gene ends were 5 bases for V and 1 base for J; bases not matched to a gene: 11. The germline CDR1 and CDR2 sequences are LNHDA and SQIVND (reference sequence). Based on the CDR3 plus reference TRBV19 and TRBJ2-7, the full variable domain is DGGITQSPKYLFRKEGQNVTLSCEQNLNHDAMYWYRQDPGQGLRLIYYSQIVNDFQKGDIAEGYSVSREKKESFPLTVTSAQKNPTAFYLCASSAPRLAGRSYEQYFGPGTRLTVT.

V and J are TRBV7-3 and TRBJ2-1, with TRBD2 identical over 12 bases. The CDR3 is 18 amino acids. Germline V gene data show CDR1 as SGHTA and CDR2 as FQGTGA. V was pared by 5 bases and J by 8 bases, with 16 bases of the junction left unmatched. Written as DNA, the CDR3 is TGTGCCAGCAGCCCTTATGGGACTAGCGGGCTGGTTAGGGATGAGCAGTTCTTC. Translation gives CASSPYGTSGLVRDEQFF.

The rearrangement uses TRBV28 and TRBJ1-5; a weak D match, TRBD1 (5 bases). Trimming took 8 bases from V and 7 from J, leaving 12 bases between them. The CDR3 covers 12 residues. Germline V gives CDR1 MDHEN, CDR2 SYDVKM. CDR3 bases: TGTGCCAGCGGTACCCCAGGGCAGCCCCAGCATTTT. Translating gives CASGTPGQPQHF.